This T cell receptor beta chain is drawn from a study of shared clonotypes between healthy human individuals. Naive CD8 populations comprised CD45RO-negative cells positively selected for CCR7, excluding terminally differentiated effector memory CD45RA+ cells. General study findings and limits: Sorted-subset samples were not fully sequenced, rarefaction indicated. A limitation of the genetic and exposure-history diversity represented arose from few donors.

Original data processing: Because ImmunoSEQ provided only junction sequences with no quality scores, the filtering differed. Here immunoSEQ multiplex PCR was the method, and the copy in TCRdb shows in-frame clones only, minus some. D and trimming come from the DNA, and the V and J calls and clone size come from that table. The repertoire consists of over 800,000 clones, with about 92% occurring once and the leading ten covering nearly 25%. In the case of this clone: The target antigen is unknown.

The specimen sequenced was naive CD8+ T cells sorted from blood. The clonotype originates from a man aged 30-40 years in good health.

CDR3 sequence (DNA): TGTGCCAGCAGGAGGACAGGTGGGGAGATTAATGAAAAACTGTTTTTT. This translates into CASRRTGGEINEKLFF. The chain has TRBV6-4 and TRBJ1-4, with 7 bases identical to TRBD1. The trim removed 6 bases at V and 4 bases at J, leaving 11 bases unmatched. In germline, CDR1 is MRHNA, CDR2 SNTAGT. The CDR3 covers 16 residues.